These T cell receptor beta chains were read from a single sample in a study of CD8+CD57+ T cells in acquired aplastic anemia. In TCRdb, the reads were re-called with MiXCR into one record per CDR3 protein. The sample contains 300,000 or so distinct CDR3 sequences, around three fifths of which appear only once. The sample consisted of sorted CD4+, CD8+, or CD8+CD57+ T cells (not recorded which) from PBMCs. The receptors originated from a human donor with aplastic anemia. The CDR3 runs from the conserved cysteine through the conserved F or W. The D gene is left open where the match is weak. Rows may omit the clone size; those that give it use once, few, many or a size class.

size,length,D,V,J,DNA,CDR3
NA,13,TRBD2,TRBV6-5,TRBJ2-5,TGTGCCAGCAAGAAATCGGGGGGGGAGACCCAGTACTTC,CASKKSGGETQYF
NA,15,NA,TRBV7-3,TRBJ1-2,TGTGCCAGCAGCTTAAACTTCGGGCAGAACTATGGCTACACCTTC,CASSLNFGQNYGYTF
NA,14,TRBD2,TRBV9,TRBJ2-5,TGTGCCAGCAGCGTCCTAGCGGGCGACGAGACCCAGTACTTC,CASSVLAGDETQYF
NA,13,NA,TRBV19,TRBJ2-7,TGTGCCAGTAGTTGGGAAAGGGGCTACGAGCAGTACTTC,CASSWERGYEQYF
many,13,NA,TRBV5-6,TRBJ2-7,TGTGCCAGCAGCTCCAGGGTCTCCTACGAGCAGTACTTC,CASSSRVSYEQYF
NA,15,TRBD1,TRBV9,TRBJ2-2,TGTGCCAGCAGCGGGGGACAGGTATTAACCGGGGAGCTGTTTTTT,CASSGGQVLTGELFF
NA,15,TRBD2,TRBV20-1,TRBJ2-1,TGCAGTGCGTGGACTAGCGGGGGGTCCTACAATGAGCAGTTCTTC,CSAWTSGGSYNEQFF
NA,17,TRBD1,TRBV24-1,TRBJ2-3,TGTGCCACCAGTGATTTGCATCGAACAGGGGGGTCAGATACGCAGTATTTT,CATSDLHRTGGSDTQYF
NA,14,TRBD2,TRBV10-3,TRBJ2-5,TGTGCCATCAGTGCTAGCGGGGCCCAAGAGACCCAGTACTTC,CAISASGAQETQYF
NA,15,NA,TRBV14,TRBJ2-5,TGTGCCAGCACCCTAGGTCTAGGCAGCCAAGAGACCCAGTACTTC,CASTLGLGSQETQYF
NA,13,NA,TRBV14,TRBJ1-2,TGTGCCAGCAGCCTTTACACCATCTCTGGAAACACCTTC,CASSLYTISGNTF
once,13,NA,TRBV25-1,TRBJ1-2,TGTGCCAGCAGTGCTCCGCCACGACATGGCTACACCTTC,CASSAPPRHGYTF
NA,15,TRBD1,TRBV7-8,TRBJ2-7,TGTGCCAGCAGCTCCCGGGACAGACGTCACTACGAGCAGTACTTC,CASSSRDRRHYEQYF
many,14,NA,TRBV10-2,TRBJ2-1,TGCGCCAGCAGTGCCGATGGCTCCTACAATGAGCAGTTCTTC,CASSADGSYNEQFF
NA,14,NA,TRBV10-3,TRBJ1-2,TGTGCCATCAGTGCCCTCGGCAGAAACTATGGCTACACCTTC,CAISALGRNYGYTF
many,13,TRBD1,TRBV14,TRBJ1-2,TGTGCCAGCAGCCAGGACAGGGTCGGGGGCTACACCTTC,CASSQDRVGGYTF
many,14,NA,TRBV6-5,TRBJ2-7,TGTGCCAGCACCAGACTGGGGACGGCCTACGAGCAGTACTTC,CASTRLGTAYEQYF
few,15,TRBD1,TRBV24-1,TRBJ1-1,TGTGCCACCAGTGATCCAAACAGGGGGGTCACTGAAGCTTTCTTT,CATSDPNRGVTEAFF
NA,15,NA,TRBV18,TRBJ2-5,TGTGCCAGCTCAACCAACACAAACGCCCAAGAGACCCAGTACTTC,CASSTNTNAQETQYF
many,15,NA,TRBV18,TRBJ2-5,TGTGCCAGCTCAAAAGGGTTCGGTCCCGAGGGGGCCCAGTACTTC,CASSKGFGPEGAQYF
NA,15,TRBD1,TRBV7-9,TRBJ1-5,TGTGCCAGCAGCTTGAATAGACAGGGAACTCAGCCCCAGCATTTT,CASSLNRQGTQPQHF
many,13,NA,TRBV2,TRBJ1-6,TGTGCCAGCAGGAGGCCCTCTGTTTCACCCCTCCACTTT,CASRRPSVSPLHF
many,14,NA,TRBV5-8,TRBJ2-3,TGTGCCAGCAGCCTTCAGGGTAGCGCAGATACGCAGTATTTT,CASSLQGSADTQYF
NA,12,NA,TRBV20-1,TRBJ1-5,TGCAGTGCTATCTACATTGAGGGACCCCAGCATTTT,CSAIYIEGPQHF
few,9,NA,TRBV20-1,TRBJ1-2,TGCAGTGCTAAGGACGGCTACACCTTC,CSAKDGYTF
NA,13,TRBD1,TRBV20-1,TRBJ1-2,TGCAGTGCACCTACGGACAGGGGTCGTGGCTACACCTTC,CSAPTDRGRGYTF
many,12,NA,TRBV14,TRBJ2-7,TGTGCCAGCAGCGAGTCAGACTACGAGCAGTACTTC,CASSESDYEQYF
many,14,TRBD1,TRBV15,TRBJ2-3,TGTGCCACCAGCAGTACAGGGGGTTCAGATACGCAGTATTTT,CATSSTGGSDTQYF
NA,12,NA,TRBV15,TRBJ2-7,TGTGCCACCAGCAGAGAGGCCTACGAGCAGTACTTC,CATSREAYEQYF
many,15,NA,TRBV30,TRBJ2-7,TGTGCCTGGAGTGTAAGGGGTAGACCGTCCCACGAGCAGTACTTC,CAWSVRGRPSHEQYF
NA,15,TRBD1,TRBV10-3,TRBJ2-7,TGTGCCATCAGTGACGGTTTAGGACAGGCCTACGAGCAGTACTTC,CAISDGLGQAYEQYF
NA,16,NA,TRBV5-1,TRBJ1-4,TGCGCCAGCAGCTTGATTTTTTTTCAGGAGCCGGAAAAACTGTTTTTT,CASSLIFFQEPEKLFF
few,15,TRBD2,TRBV15,TRBJ2-7,TGTGCCACCAGCATGCTAGCGGGAGGATCTAACGAGCAGTACTTC,CATSMLAGGSNEQYF
NA,10,NA,TRBV29-1,TRBJ1-2,TGCAGCGTGAGTGGGGAAGGCTACACCTTC,CSVSGEGYTF
NA,16,TRBD2,TRBV24-1,TRBJ2-3,TGTGCCACCAGTGATCTATCTAGCGGGAGAAGAGATACGCAGTATTTT,CATSDLSSGRRDTQYF
NA,14,NA,TRBV9,TRBJ2-7,TGTGCCAGTAGCTTGGACGGGGCCGGAGACGAGCAGTACTTC,CASSLDGAGDEQYF
many,16,TRBD1,TRBV19,TRBJ1-2,TGTGCCAGTAGTAGAAGTGGGACAGGATTAAACTATGGCTACACCTTC,CASSRSGTGLNYGYTF
NA,14,NA,TRBV19,TRBJ2-5,TGTGCCAGTAGTACCTTGGACAGCCAAGAGACCCAGTACTTC,CASSTLDSQETQYF
NA,13,NA,TRBV20-1,TRBJ2-1,TGCAGTGCTAGTAGAGCCGGTTTGAATGAGCAGTTCTTC,CSASRAGLNEQFF
many,17,TRBD2,TRBV6-5,TRBJ2-7,TGTGCCAGCAGCCCACCCTCTAGCGGGAGAAGGGGCTACGAGCAGTACTTC,CASSPPSSGRRGYEQYF
NA,11,NA,TRBV7-6,TRBJ2-5,TGTGCCAGCAGCCCCCTTGTGACCCAGTACTTC,CASSPLVTQYF
NA,13,NA,TRBV2,TRBJ2-7,TGTGCCAGCACATTGCAGCCTTTGGGGGAGCAGTACTTC,CASTLQPLGEQYF
NA,13,TRBD2,TRBV9,TRBJ2-5,TGTGCCAGCAGCAGACGTAGCGGGAGCGGAAATTACTTC,CASSRRSGSGNYF
once,16,NA,TRBV18,TRBJ2-2,TGTGCCAGCCCACCCCAGGGCAGGGTTCTCACCGGGGAGCTGTTTTTT,CASPPQGRVLTGELFF
NA,14,NA,TRBV15,TRBJ1-5,TGTGCCACCAGCACCGGGGGCTGGGAACAGCCCCAGCATTTT,CATSTGGWEQPQHF
many,14,NA,TRBV20-1,TRBJ1-6,TGCAGTGCTAGAGTGGAGTTGCTTGGTTCACCCCTCCACTTT,CSARVELLGSPLHF
few,12,NA,TRBV5-5,TRBJ2-4,TGTGCCAGCAGCTCGCCCAAAAACATTCAGTACTTC,CASSSPKNIQYF
few,13,NA,TRBV7-3,TRBJ2-7,TGTGCCAGCAGCGCGGCAGGAACCTACGAGCAGTACTTC,CASSAAGTYEQYF
NA,16,TRBD1,TRBV7-9,TRBJ2-1,TGTGCCAGCAGCCCCCGGGACAGGGAACTCTACAATGAGCAGTTCTTC,CASSPRDRELYNEQFF
NA,13,NA,TRBV24-1,TRBJ2-7,TGTGCCACCAGTGAGGGTGGTTTCTACGAGCAGTACTTC,CATSEGGFYEQYF
NA,15,NA,TRBV10-3,TRBJ2-7,TGTGCCATCAGCGAATCCTCACAGGGCTCCTACGAGCAGTACTTC,CAISESSQGSYEQYF
NA,13,NA,TRBV10-3,TRBJ2-1,TGTGCCATCAGTGTCGAGCTCTCCAATGAGCAGTTCTTC,CAISVELSNEQFF
many,16,NA,TRBV24-1,TRBJ2-2,TGTGCCACCAGTGGTACCGGGACTTACTCAACCGGGGAGCTGTTTTTT,CATSGTGTYSTGELFF
NA,14,NA,TRBV2,TRBJ2-5,TGTGCCAGCAGCCCGACGGGATTCAATCAGCCCCAGTACTTC,CASSPTGFNQPQYF
few,12,NA,TRBV10-3,TRBJ2-1,TGTGCCATCAGTATACTAGCACGGGAGCAGTTCTTC,CAISILAREQFF
few,13,NA,TRBV20-1,TRBJ1-2,TGCAGTGCTAGAGATCTGGAAGGACGTGGCTACACCTTC,CSARDLEGRGYTF
NA,15,NA,TRBV10-3,TRBJ1-1,TGTGCCATGCAAAGCTCACAGGGCATGAACACTGAAGCTTTCTTT,CAMQSSQGMNTEAFF
NA,13,NA,TRBV20-1,TRBJ1-2,TGCAGTGCTAGAGATCGGGGGGGAAGAGGCTACACCTTC,CSARDRGGRGYTF
NA,14,NA,TRBV7-2,TRBJ1-1,TGTGCCAGCAGTGAAGAGGGCAGGGGTAATGAAGCTTTCTTT,CASSEEGRGNEAFF